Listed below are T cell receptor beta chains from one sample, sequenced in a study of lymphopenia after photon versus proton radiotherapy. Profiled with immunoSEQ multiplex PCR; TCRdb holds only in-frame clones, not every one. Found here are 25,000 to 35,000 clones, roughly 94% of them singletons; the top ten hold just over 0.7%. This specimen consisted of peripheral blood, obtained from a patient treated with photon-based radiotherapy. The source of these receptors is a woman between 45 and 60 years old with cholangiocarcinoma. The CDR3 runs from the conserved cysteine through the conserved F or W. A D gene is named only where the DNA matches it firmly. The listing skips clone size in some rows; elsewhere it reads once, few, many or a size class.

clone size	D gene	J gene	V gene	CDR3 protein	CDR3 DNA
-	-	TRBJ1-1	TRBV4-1	CASSQRPVLNTEAFF	TGCGCCAGCAGCCAAAGGCCCGTCCTCAACACTGAAGCTTTCTTT
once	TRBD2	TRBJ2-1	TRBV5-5	CASTSEHSGGPSSYNEQFF	TGTGCCAGCACCTCGGAACACAGCGGGGGCCCGAGCTCCTACAATGAGCAGTTCTTC
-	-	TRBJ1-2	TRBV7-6	CASSSGGRDVYTF	TGTGCCAGCAGCTCCGGGGGCCGGGATGTCTACACCTTC
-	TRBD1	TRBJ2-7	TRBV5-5	CASSPRDSYEQYF	TGTGCCAGCAGCCCAAGGGACAGTTACGAGCAGTACTTC
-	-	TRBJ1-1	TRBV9	CASRQMNTEAFF	TGTGCCAGCCGACAGATGAACACTGAAGCTTTCTTT
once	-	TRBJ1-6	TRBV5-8	CASNFDNRTRRGPLHF	TGTGCCAGCAACTTCGATAACAGGACTCGCCGGGGACCCCTCCACTTT
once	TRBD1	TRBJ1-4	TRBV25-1	CASTGTGYEKLFF	TGTGCCAGCACAGGGACAGGGTATGAAAAACTGTTTTTT
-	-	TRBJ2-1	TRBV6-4	CASSAEGGPYNEQFF	TGTGCCAGCAGCGCGGAGGGGGGTCCCTACAATGAGCAGTTCTTC
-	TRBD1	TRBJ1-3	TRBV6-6	CASSLEWGTAGNTIYF	TGTGCCAGCAGTTTGGAGTGGGGGACAGCTGGAAACACCATATATTTT
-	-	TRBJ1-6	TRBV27	CASSRTGQSSYNSPLHF	TGTGCCAGCTCCAGAACGGGCCAGAGCTCCTATAATTCACCCCTCCACTTT
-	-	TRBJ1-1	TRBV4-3	CASSQEVVTEAFF	TGCGCCAGCAGCCAAGAGGTGGTCACTGAAGCTTTCTTT
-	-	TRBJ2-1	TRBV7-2	CASSLGLDNEQFF	TGTGCCAGCAGCTTAGGGCTAGACAATGAGCAGTTCTTC
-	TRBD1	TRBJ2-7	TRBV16	CASSQSLEGQVAYEQYF	TGTGCCAGCAGCCAATCGCTGGAGGGACAGGTTGCCTACGAGCAGTACTTC
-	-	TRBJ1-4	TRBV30	CAWSVLLSTNEKLFF	TGTGCCTGGAGTGTACTTTTATCAACTAATGAAAAACTGTTTTTT
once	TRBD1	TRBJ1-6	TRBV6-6	CASSPPGQGSSPLHF	TGTGCCAGCAGTCCTCCGGGACAGGGGTCATCACCCCTCCACTTT
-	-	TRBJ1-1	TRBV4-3	CASSQDGLGVNTEAFF	TGCGCCAGCAGCCAAGATGGACTAGGGGTGAACACTGAAGCTTTCTTT
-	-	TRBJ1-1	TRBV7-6	CASSRDRGNTEAFF	TGTGCCAGCAGCCGTGACAGAGGGAACACTGAAGCTTTCTTT
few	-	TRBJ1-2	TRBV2	CARRQNYGYTF	TGTGCCAGAAGACAGAACTATGGCTACACCTTC
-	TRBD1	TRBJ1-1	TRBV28	CASSSWTGGLAGSSTEAFF	TGTGCCAGCAGTTCATGGACAGGGGGCCTCGCCGGGTCGAGCACTGAAGCTTTCTTT
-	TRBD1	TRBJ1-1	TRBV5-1	CASSRWTGQGGTEAFF	TGCGCCAGCAGCCGATGGACCGGACAGGGAGGAACTGAAGCTTTCTTT
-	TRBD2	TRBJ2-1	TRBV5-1	CASSLSGGDYNEQFF	TGCGCCAGCAGCCTGAGCGGGGGCGACTACAATGAGCAGTTCTTC
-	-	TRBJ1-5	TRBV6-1	CASTPTGGSNQPQHF	TGTGCCAGCACCCCGACGGGTGGTAGCAATCAGCCCCAGCATTTT
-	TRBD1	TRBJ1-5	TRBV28	CASSTWTGKDQPQHF	TGTGCCAGCAGTACTTGGACAGGGAAGGATCAGCCCCAGCATTTT
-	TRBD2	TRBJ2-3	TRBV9	CASSGGGDGNTQYF	TGTGCCAGCAGCGGCGGGGGGGATGGGAATACGCAGTATTTT
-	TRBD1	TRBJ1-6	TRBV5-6	CASSLAGVGTGRSPLHF	TGTGCCAGCAGCTTGGCCGGAGTAGGGACAGGGCGTTCACCCCTCCACTTT
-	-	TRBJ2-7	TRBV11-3	CAGSFPGRTSYEQYF	TGTGCCGGCAGCTTCCCAGGCAGAACCTCCTACGAGCAGTACTTC
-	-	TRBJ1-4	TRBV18	CASSPPSGVEKLFF	TGTGCCAGCTCACCACCATCAGGGGTTGAAAAACTGTTTTTT
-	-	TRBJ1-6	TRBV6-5	CASSYANSPLHF	TGTGCCAGCAGTTATGCTAATTCACCCCTCCACTTT
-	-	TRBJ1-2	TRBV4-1	CASSQDGLGTYGYTF	TGCGCCAGCAGCCAAGATGGACTAGGGACTTATGGCTACACCTTC
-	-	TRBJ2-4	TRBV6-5	CASRGGIAKNIQYF	TGTGCCAGCAGAGGCGGGATAGCCAAAAACATTCAGTACTTC
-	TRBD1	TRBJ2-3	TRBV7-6	CASSSRGQGNTDTQYF	TGTGCCAGCAGCTCCCGGGGACAGGGAAACACAGATACGCAGTATTTT
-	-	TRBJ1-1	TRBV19	CASSTPNRENTEAFF	TGTGCCAGTAGTACCCCTAACAGGGAGAACACTGAAGCTTTCTTT
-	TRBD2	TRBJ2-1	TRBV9	CASSVNGGNNNEQFF	TGTGCCAGCAGCGTCAACGGGGGGAATAACAATGAGCAGTTCTTC
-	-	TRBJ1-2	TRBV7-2	CASSLSNSHGYTF	TGTGCCAGCAGCTTATCAAACTCCCATGGCTACACCTTC
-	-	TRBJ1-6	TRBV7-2	CASSPYNNSPLHF	TGTGCCAGCAGCCCCTATAATAATTCACCCCTCCACTTT
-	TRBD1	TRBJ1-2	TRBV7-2	CASSLRQGGYTF	TGTGCCAGCAGCCTGCGACAGGGAGGCTACACCTTC
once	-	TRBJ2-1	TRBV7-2	CASSLVVGNNEQFF	TGTGCCAGCAGCTTAGTTGTGGGGAACAATGAGCAGTTCTTC
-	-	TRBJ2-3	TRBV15	CATSREGDTQYF	TGTGCCACCAGCAGAGAGGGGGATACGCAGTATTTT
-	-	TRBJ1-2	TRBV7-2	CASSLTANYGYTF	TGTGCCAGCAGCTTGACAGCTAACTATGGCTACACCTTC
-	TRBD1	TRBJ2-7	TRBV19	CASSIFRRDRTPYEQYF	TGTGCCAGTAGTATATTCCGTCGGGACAGGACCCCCTACGAGCAGTACTTC
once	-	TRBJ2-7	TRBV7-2	CASSLERQTSEQYF	TGTGCCAGCAGCTTAGAGAGGCAGACTAGCGAGCAGTACTTC
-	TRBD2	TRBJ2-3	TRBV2	CASSYSGGPADTQYF	TGTGCCAGCAGTTACTCGGGGGGGCCAGCAGATACGCAGTATTTT
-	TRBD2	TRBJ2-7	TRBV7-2	CASSSGTSGSSYEQYF	TGTGCCAGCAGCTCAGGGACTAGCGGGAGCTCCTACGAGCAGTACTTC
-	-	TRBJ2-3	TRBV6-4	CASSDSRGDTQYF	TGTGCCAGCAGTGACTCGAGAGGGGATACGCAGTATTTT
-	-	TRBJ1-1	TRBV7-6	CASSLIGRENTEAFF	TGTGCCAGCAGCTTAATAGGACGGGAGAACACTGAAGCTTTCTTT
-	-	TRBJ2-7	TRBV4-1	CASSRDNGYEQYF	TGCGCCAGCAGCCGCGACAACGGTTACGAGCAGTACTTC
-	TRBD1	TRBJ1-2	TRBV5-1	CASSFRDSPDVDYGYTF	TGCGCCAGCAGCTTCCGGGACAGCCCGGACGTAGACTATGGCTACACCTTC
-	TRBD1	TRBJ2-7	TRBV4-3	CASSQDWGTVGYEQYF	TGCGCCAGCAGCCAAGATTGGGGGACAGTCGGCTACGAGCAGTACTTC
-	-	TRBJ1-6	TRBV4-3	CASSQVNSPLHF	TGCGCCAGCAGCCAAGTCAATTCACCCCTCCACTTT
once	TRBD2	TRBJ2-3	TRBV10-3	CAISESNGGSFDTQYF	TGTGCCATCAGTGAGTCGAACGGGGGGTCGTTTGATACGCAGTATTTT
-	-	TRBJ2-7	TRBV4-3	CASSQDLVGRDPYEQYF	TGCGCCAGCAGCCAAGATCTGGTGGGCAGGGACCCCTACGAGCAGTACTTC
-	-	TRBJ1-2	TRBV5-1	CASSLGVSLGDYGYTF	TGCGCCAGCAGCTTGGGTGTCTCGCTCGGGGACTATGGCTACACCTTC
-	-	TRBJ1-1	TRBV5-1	CASRAAQGTVAFF	TGCGCCAGCAGGGCTGCGCAGGGGACGGTCGCTTTCTTT
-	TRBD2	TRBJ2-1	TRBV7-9	CASSLIAGGLSYNEQFF	TGTGCCAGCAGCTTAATAGCGGGGGGTCTTTCCTACAATGAGCAGTTCTTC
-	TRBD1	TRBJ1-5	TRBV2	CASSEDRGQGRPQHF	TGTGCCAGCAGTGAAGACAGAGGACAGGGACGGCCCCAGCATTTT
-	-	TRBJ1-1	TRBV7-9	CASSPQENTEAFF	TGTGCCAGCAGCCCACAGGAGAACACTGAAGCTTTCTTT
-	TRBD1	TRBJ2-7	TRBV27	CASTLDGTGAYEQYF	TGTGCCAGCACACTGGATGGGACAGGGGCCTACGAGCAGTACTTC